This T cell receptor (beta chain) was observed in a study of Graves' ophthalmopathy and Graves' hyperthyroidism. The TCR beta CDR3 regions underwent amplification from RNA transcripts. First-round RT-PCR with HTBI primers preceded a second-round multiplex PCR. TCRdb re-called the multiplex PCR reads with MiXCR, one entry per CDR3 protein. Seen here are some 200,000 distinct CDR3 sequences, approximately 29% observed once, and the top ten hold over 7.5%. The CDR3 has 15 amino acids. Germline V gene sequence: CDR1 MDHEN, CDR2 SYDVKM. With V trimmed by 2 bases and J by 2 bases, 0 bases remained unmatched. General observations from the study: Ophthalmopathy could be told apart from stable hyperthyroidism by a 13-signature model (about 88% sensitivity, around 80% specificity).

Active ophthalmopathy (CAS at least 3, NOSPECS at least 4), lasting under 3 months. Researchers turned away patients with other autoimmune diseases, uncontrolled infections, pregnancy or lactation. In this sample, this clonotype turned up many times. Its antigen remains unidentified. Source material: peripheral blood. The TCR sequence derives from a man aged 45-60 years with Graves' ophthalmopathy. The J gene is TRBJ2-7, the V gene TRBV28; 13 nucleotides line up with TRBD2. The CDR3 coding sequence is TGTGCCAGCAGTTTAGGGACTAGCGGGGCCTACGAGCAGTACTTC. This gives the protein CASSLGTSGAYEQYF.